A single sample gave rise to the 4 T cell receptor beta chains below, sequenced in a study of CD8 T cells in Susac syndrome. An amount of RNA that ranged from about 0.45 to 1 ug was reverse transcribed with random hexamers. TCRdb itself ran the immunoSEQ multiplex PCR reads through MiXCR, one entry per CDR3 protein. The repertoire holds about 210,000 distinct CDR3 sequences, with approximately 94% as singletons. What was sequenced was CD4+ T cells from PBMCs. The receptor set was obtained from a human donor with Susac syndrome.

The chain uses TRBV20-1 and TRBJ2-5; 11 bases align to TRBD2. Germline CDR1 and CDR2: DFQATT and SNEGSKA (reference sequence). The CDR3 is 19 residues long. Trimming at V came to 6 bases and at J to 1 base, leaving 19 bases not matched to a gene. CDR3 sequence: CSALLYGTSGRISQETQYF. Here the CDR3 DNA reads TGCAGTGCCCTCCTCTATGGGACTAGCGGTCGAATTTCCCAAGAGACCCAGTACTTC.

This chain connects TRBV6-2 or TRBV6-3 to TRBJ2-4, with D perhaps matching TRBD2 (6 bases). The CDR3 is made up of 14 amino acids. V shed 6 bases and J shed 5 bases, with 14 bases lying between them. Germline assignment: CDR1 MNHEY and CDR2 SVGEGT. This chain's CDR3 is CASSRGGTQNIQYF. For the CDR3, the DNA is TGTGCCAGCAGCCGTGGGGGGACTCAAAACATTCAGTACTTC.

The chain uses TRBV3-1 and TRBJ1-6, with TRBD1 matching over 7 bases. J gave up 7 bases and V 4 bases, and 10 bases lay outside the gene matches. CDR1 and CDR2 from the germline V gene are LGHDT and YNNKEL (reference sequence). The CDR3 is made up of 16 amino acids. The CDR3 DNA is TGTGCCAGCAGCCCGAAGCCGACAGGGCAGAATTCACCCCTCCACTTT. As protein: CASSPKPTGQNSPLHF.

The chain couples TRBV7-2 to TRBJ1-5; D not resolved. CDR1 is SGHTA, CDR2 FQGNSA, per germline. The CDR3 consists of 12 residues. With 0 bases removed from V and 10 bases from J, the gap between germline ends came to 7 bases. The CDR3 protein is CASSLAGSPQHF. CDR3 bases: TGTGCCAGCAGCTTAGCGGGCAGCCCCCAGCATTTT.